A selection of T cell receptor beta chains follows, all from one sample in a study of T cell responses to AZD1222 COVID-19 vaccine. Clones were sequenced by immunoSEQ multiplex PCR, and TCRdb holds only the in-frame ones, with some missing. The table shows around 130,000 clones, with approximately 93% occurring only once. The sample in question was peripheral blood, obtained on day 0 of AZD1222 vaccination. The receptor source for this set is an adult in good health. The CDR3 runs from the conserved cysteine through the conserved F or W. A D gene is named only where the DNA matches it firmly. Clone sizes are given selectively: once, few, many, or a class where the clone is expanded.

>.|TRBD1|TRBJ2-4|TRBV19
CASSSEQGLGIQYF
TGTGCCAGTAGTTCGGAACAGGGGTTAGGCATTCAGTACTTC
>.|.|TRBJ1-1|TRBV28
CASSFWGGATEAFF
TGTGCCAGCAGTTTTTGGGGGGGCGCGACTGAAGCTTTCTTT
>.|.|TRBJ2-1|TRBV10-2
CASSESLAYNEQFF
TGCGCCAGCAGTGAGTCACTAGCTTACAATGAGCAGTTCTTC
>.|.|TRBJ1-2|TRBV27
CASSLSRVLGNYGYTF
TGTGCCAGCAGTTTATCCAGGGTCCTGGGGAACTATGGCTACACCTTC
>once|.|TRBJ1-4|TRBV28
CASVRDRNEKLFF
TGTGCCAGCGTCAGGGATAGGAATGAAAAACTGTTTTTT
>.|TRBD1|TRBJ1-1|TRBV5-1
CASSRTGFFTEAFF
TGCGCCAGCAGCCGGACAGGGTTCTTCACTGAAGCTTTCTTT
>.|TRBD1|TRBJ1-2|TRBV30
CAWSVGTGRFNYGYTF
TGTGCCTGGAGTGTCGGGACAGGGAGATTCAACTATGGCTACACCTTC
>.|.|TRBJ2-2|TRBV24-1
CATSDSRLRGSTGELFF
TGTGCCACCAGTGATTCCCGCCTAAGGGGGAGTACCGGGGAGCTGTTTTTT
>once|.|TRBJ2-7|TRBV5-1
CASSVDRPGHWTYEQYF
TGCGCCAGCAGCGTAGACCGTCCGGGACACTGGACCTACGAGCAGTACTTC
>.|.|TRBJ1-4|TRBV28
CASSSADNEKLFF
TGTGCCAGCAGTTCGGCGGATAATGAAAAACTGTTTTTT
>.|TRBD1|TRBJ1-2|TRBV5-1
CASSYHRGQAYGYTF
TGCGCCAGCAGCTACCACAGGGGGCAGGCCTATGGCTACACCTTC
>.|.|TRBJ1-1|TRBV29-1
CSVLWNMNTEAFF
TGCAGCGTTCTGTGGAACATGAACACTGAAGCTTTCTTT
>.|.|TRBJ2-7|TRBV5-1
CASSSRVSYEQYF
TGCGCCAGCAGCTCCAGGGTCTCCTACGAGCAGTACTTC
>.|.|TRBJ2-2|TRBV15
CATSRDRARPGELFF
TGTGCCACCAGCAGAGATCGGGCGCGGCCCGGGGAGCTGTTTTTT
>.|.|TRBJ1-5|TRBV28
CASSLLMFGQPQHF
TGTGCCAGCAGTCTCCTAATGTTTGGACAGCCCCAGCATTTT
>.|.|TRBJ2-5|TRBV6-5
CASRIQETQYF
TGTGCCAGCAGGATTCAAGAGACCCAGTACTTC
>few|.|TRBJ1-4|TRBV18
CASSAPWIMDEKLFF
TGTGCCAGCTCAGCACCCTGGATCATGGATGAAAAACTGTTTTTT
>.|TRBD1|TRBJ2-5|TRBV27
CASSLRDREETQYF
TGTGCCAGCAGTTTAAGGGACAGGGAAGAGACCCAGTACTTC
>.|TRBD1|TRBJ1-1|TRBV28
CASSMYRGTEAFF
TGTGCCAGCAGTATGTACAGGGGGACTGAAGCTTTCTTT
>.|.|TRBJ2-7|TRBV11-2
CASSSNWGESYEQYF
TGTGCCAGCAGCTCCAACTGGGGGGAATCCTACGAGCAGTACTTC
>.|.|TRBJ2-7|TRBV19
CASSPHQGGFNEQYF
TGTGCCAGTAGTCCACACCAGGGGGGCTTCAACGAGCAGTACTTC
>.|.|TRBJ1-3|TRBV19
CASTPGGGPGGNTIYF
TGTGCCAGTACCCCTGGGGGGGGCCCTGGTGGAAACACCATATATTTT
>.|TRBD1|TRBJ2-2|TRBV18
CASSRRDRGKTGELFF
TGTGCCAGCTCACGCCGGGACAGGGGCAAAACCGGGGAGCTGTTTTTT
>.|.|TRBJ2-1|TRBV7-3
CASSITSYNEQFF
TGTGCCAGCAGCATAACTAGCTACAATGAGCAGTTCTTC
>.|.|TRBJ1-1|TRBV7-9
CASSLEVVSEAFF
TGTGCCAGCAGCTTAGAGGTTGTCAGTGAAGCTTTCTTT
>.|TRBD2|TRBJ2-3|TRBV28
CASSAAGRREGHTDTQYF
TGTGCCAGCAGTGCCGCGGGTCGTCGGGAGGGCCATACAGATACGCAGTATTTT
>.|.|TRBJ1-1|TRBV2
CASIRDMNTEAFF
TGTGCCAGCATCCGGGACATGAACACTGAAGCTTTCTTT
>.|.|TRBJ1-1|TRBV29-1
CSVEEGGGNTEAFF
TGCAGCGTTGAAGAGGGAGGGGGGAACACTGAAGCTTTCTTT
>.|.|TRBJ1-2|TRBV19
CASSIDRQNYGYTF
TGTGCCAGTAGTATAGATCGCCAGAACTATGGCTACACCTTC
>.|TRBD2|TRBJ2-7|TRBV6-5
CASSAGTSGYEQYF
TGTGCCAGCAGCGCCGGGACTAGCGGGTACGAGCAGTACTTC
>once|.|TRBJ1-2|TRBV5-1
CASSLPRQDYGYTF
TGCGCCAGCAGCCTCCCACGACAGGACTATGGCTACACCTTC
>.|.|TRBJ1-2|TRBV4-2
CASSQESRSVHGYTF
TGTGCCAGCAGCCAAGAATCCAGATCTGTCCATGGCTACACCTTC
>.|.|TRBJ2-2|TRBV2
CASRKVSENTGELFF
TGTGCCAGCAGAAAGGTTAGCGAGAACACCGGGGAGCTGTTTTTT
>.|.|TRBJ2-4|TRBV24-1
CATTPRPPDLARGNIQYF
TGTGCCACAACCCCCCGACCGCCGGACCTCGCAAGGGGGAACATTCAGTACTTC
>.|.|TRBJ2-1|TRBV11-1
CASSLAGQSNEQFF
TGTGCCAGCAGCCTAGCAGGGCAGAGCAATGAGCAGTTCTTC
>.|TRBD1|TRBJ2-2|TRBV19
CASSIVTGTGPTGELFF
TGTGCCAGTAGTATCGTAACCGGGACAGGTCCCACCGGGGAGCTGTTTTTT
>.|.|TRBJ2-7|TRBV9
CASSVAPSAAPYEQYF
TGTGCCAGCAGCGTAGCTCCCTCGGCAGCTCCCTACGAGCAGTACTTC
>.|TRBD2|TRBJ2-1|TRBV28
CASRTAGDNEQFF
TGTGCCAGCAGGACGGCGGGAGACAATGAGCAGTTCTTC
>once|TRBD2|TRBJ2-3|TRBV19
CASSIGASGSTDTQYF
TGTGCCAGTAGTATAGGTGCTAGCGGTAGCACAGATACGCAGTATTTT
>.|.|TRBJ2-1|TRBV28
CASSFRVEQFF
TGTGCCAGCAGTTTTAGAGTTGAGCAGTTCTTC
>.|TRBD2|TRBJ2-1|TRBV6-5
CASSSGLPYNEQFF
TGTGCCAGCAGCTCGGGACTACCGTACAATGAGCAGTTCTTC
>.|.|TRBJ2-3|TRBV5-1
CASSLAGSGTQYF
TGCGCCAGCAGCTTGGCGGGGTCGGGGACGCAGTATTTT
>.|TRBD1|TRBJ2-1|TRBV19
CASSPPSWDRRYNEQFF
TGTGCCAGTAGTCCCCCCAGTTGGGACAGACGATACAATGAGCAGTTCTTC
>.|TRBD2|TRBJ2-1|TRBV11-3
CASSPGTSGREFF
TGTGCCAGCAGCCCCGGGACTAGCGGGAGGGAGTTCTTC
>.|TRBD2|TRBJ2-7|TRBV28
CASSLSSGRAVISEQYF
TGTGCCAGCAGTTTAAGTAGCGGGAGGGCCGTAATTTCCGAGCAGTACTTC
>.|.|TRBJ1-4|TRBV6-5
CASSSYAMANEKLFF
TGTGCCAGCAGCTCCTATGCGATGGCTAATGAAAAACTGTTTTTT
>.|.|TRBJ1-3|TRBV3-1/TRBV3-2
CASSQDNRVLRNTIYF
TGTGCCAGCAGCCAAGATAACCGTGTCTTGAGAAACACCATATATTTT
>.|TRBD1|TRBJ1-2|TRBV5-1
CASSPGTVDYGYTF
TGCGCCAGCAGCCCCGGGACAGTCGACTATGGCTACACCTTC
>.|.|TRBJ1-5|TRBV19
CASSRGGASNQPQHF
TGTGCCAGTAGTCGTGGGGGGGCTAGCAATCAGCCCCAGCATTTT
>.|TRBD1|TRBJ1-1|TRBV19
CASSVRQDRENTEAFF
TGTGCCAGTAGTGTGCGCCAAGACAGGGAGAACACTGAAGCTTTCTTT
>.|TRBD1|TRBJ1-6|TRBV15
CATSSEGQGNSPLHF
TGTGCCACCAGCTCTGAGGGACAGGGTAATTCACCCCTCCACTTT
>few|.|TRBJ1-2|TRBV7-9
CASSLDGVGSDGYTF
TGTGCCAGCAGCTTAGATGGTGTAGGGTCGGATGGCTACACCTTC